Below, 13 T cell receptor beta chains from the same sample are listed, as sequenced in a study of cytomegalovirus exposure and HLA in healthy donors. PCR used 60 Vbeta primers and 13 Jbeta primers. The method was immunoSEQ multiplex PCR; TCRdb's version includes in-frame clones alone and lacks a portion of them. The sample includes 120,000 or so clones, roughly 78% of them seen just once. Sequences were obtained from PBMCs. These receptors all stem from a woman in her forties in good health and CMV-seronegative.

This clone turned up a few times. The chain joins TRBV5-1 to TRBJ1-1, with a weak D call TRBD1 (5 bases). The germline V and J ends were trimmed by 0 bases and 2 bases, with 8 bases remaining between them. The CDR3 sequence is 14 residues long. In germline, CDR1 is SGHRS, CDR2 YFSETQ. The CDR3 bases are TGCGCCAGCAGCTTGGGACAGTCTAACACTGAAGCTTTCTTT. Translating gives CASSLGQSNTEAFF.

V is TRBV28 and J is TRBJ1-2, with 8 bases identical to TRBD1. Germline CDR1 and CDR2: MDHEN and SYDVKM. Trimming cost V 6 bases and J 4 bases; bases outside gene matches: 13. This CDR3 contains 16 residues. The CDR3 DNA follows: TGTGCCAGCAGCCCTCCGGGACAGGAGACTTTCTATGGCTACACCTTC. It encodes CASSPPGQETFYGYTF.

The chain joins TRBV19 to TRBJ2-7; TRBD2 matches at 9 bases. The junction had 4 bases not matched to a gene; V was cut back by 8 bases and J by 2 bases. The V gene's germline CDR1 is LNHDA and CDR2 SQIVND (reference sequence). CDR3 length: 13 amino acids. In DNA, the CDR3 is TGTGCCAGTGGCGGGAGGGTCGCCTACGAGCAGTACTTC. It is translated as CASGGRVAYEQYF. The full variable domain, with the rest looked up from reference TRBV19 and TRBJ2-7, is DGGITQSPKYLFRKEGQNVTLSCEQNLNHDAMYWYRQDPGQGLRLIYYSQIVNDFQKGDIAEGYSVSREKKESFPLTVTSAQKNPTAFYLCASGGRVAYEQYFGPGTRLTVT.

The gene calls are TRBV7-9 and TRBJ2-7, with D possibly matching TRBD1 (6 bases). The V and J ends lost 4 bases and 1 base respectively, with 11 bases between them. Germline CDR1 and CDR2: SEHNR and FQNEAQ (reference sequence). CDR3 size: 14 residues. CDR3 nucleotides: TGTGCCAGCAGCTCTGGACAGATTTCCTACGAGCAGTACTTC. Protein sequence: CASSSGQISYEQYF.

The chain combines TRBV11-3 with TRBJ2-5, with unresolved D. Per the germline V gene, CDR1 is SGHNT and CDR2 is YENEEA. With 2 bases removed from V and 8 bases from J, the gap between germline ends came to 12 bases. The CDR3 extends over 13 amino acids. The DNA for the CDR3 is TGTGCCAGCAGCTTAATTTCGGTTTCCACCCAGTACTTC. Translated: CASSLISVSTQYF.

This chain links TRBV2 with TRBJ2-7; TRBD1 matches at 7 bases. Trimming removed 1 base from V and 3 bases from J; junction bases left unmatched: 6. There are 15 residues in the CDR3. CDR1 is SNHLY, CDR2 FYNNEI, per germline. The CDR3 protein is CASSEGQGSSYEQYF. The CDR3 DNA sequence: TGTGCCAGCAGTGAAGGACAGGGCTCAAGCTACGAGCAGTACTTC.

The chain is built from TRBV28 and TRBJ1-1; no firm D call. Germline values: CDR1 MDHEN, CDR2 SYDVKM. This CDR3 comprises 14 residues. Trimming left V 5 bases short and J 6 bases short, with 16 bases between. The CDR3 DNA reads as TGTGCCAGCAGTGAGATCAGGTTTAGAGCTGAAGCTTTCTTT. The encoded protein is CASSEIRFRAEAFF.

This clone showed up just once. This sequence joins TRBV5-1 and TRBJ2-1; 8 bases map to TRBD2. Trimming cost V 0 bases and J 10 bases; bases outside gene matches: 9. Germline V gives CDR1 SGHRS, CDR2 YFSETQ. The CDR3 runs 15 residues. The CDR3 reads CASSLAERESGEQFF. In DNA form, the CDR3 reads TGCGCCAGCAGCTTGGCCGAGCGGGAGAGCGGAGAGCAGTTCTTC.

The chain links TRBV19 to TRBJ1-5, with TRBD1 identical over 7 bases. Per germline, CDR1 LNHDA and CDR2 SQIVND (reference sequence). After removal of 10 bases from V and 6 bases from J, the junction contained 12 bases not matched to a gene. There are 14 residues in the CDR3. The CDR3: CATERTGVGQPQHF. The CDR3, as DNA: TGTGCCACCGAAAGAACAGGGGTAGGTCAGCCCCAGCATTTT. The full variable domain, completed using reference TRBV19 and TRBJ1-5, is DGGITQSPKYLFRKEGQNVTLSCEQNLNHDAMYWYRQDPGQGLRLIYYSQIVNDFQKGDIAEGYSVSREKKESFPLTVTSAQKNPTAFYLCATERTGVGQPQHFGDGTRLSIL.

This chain links TRBV11-1 with TRBJ2-1, with 7 bases aligning to TRBD1. Trimming cost V 4 bases and J 14 bases; bases outside gene matches: 17. The germline CDR1 and CDR2 sequences are SGHAT and FQDESV (reference sequence). This CDR3 spans 15 amino acids. CDR3 in DNA: TGTGCCAGCAGCTCCGAAATCAACCAACCGACAGGGAAGTTCTTC. This encodes CASSSEINQPTGKFF.

The V call is TRBV11-2, the J call TRBJ1-2; TRBD1 might be the D (5 bases). The CDR3 sequence is 13 residues long. CDR1 and CDR2 (germline): SGHAT, FQNNGV. Between the trimmed V and J ends, which lost 3 bases and 4 bases, there was a span of 9 bases. In DNA, the CDR3 is TGTGCCAGCAGCTTTCAGGGCGCCTATGGCTACACCTTC. Translation gives CASSFQGAYGYTF.

The rearrangement joins TRBV4-3 to TRBJ1-1; the D is unclear. In germline, CDR1 is LGHNA, CDR2 YSLEER. The CDR3 is 14 amino acids. V lost 3 bases and J lost 6, with 14 bases in between. The CDR3 region has the DNA TGCGCCAGCAGCCATTTCGGGGTTTCCTCTGAAGCTTTCTTT. Residues: CASSHFGVSSEAFF.

The chain links TRBV19 to TRBJ2-3; 9 nucleotides line up with TRBD1. The V and J ends lost 3 bases and 4 bases, in that order; junction bases with no gene match: 2. CDR3 length: 14 amino acids. Looked up from germline, CDR1 is LNHDA and CDR2 is SQIVND (reference sequence). CDR3 nucleotides: TGTGCCAGTAGTATTGGGACAGGGCCAGATACGCAGTATTTT. Translated, it gives CASSIGTGPDTQYF.